One and the same sample provided the 23 T cell receptor beta chains below, sequenced in a study of blood T cell repertoires in COVID-19. The table came from immunoSEQ multiplex PCR; TCRdb's copy has only in-frame clones and leaves some out. The sample has 250,000 to 300,000 clones; approximately 90% are singletons. Sequencing was carried out using PBMCs or T cells enriched from blood (not recorded which). Source of these receptors: a woman aged 30 to 39 who had recovered from COVID-19.

The chain carries TRBV5-1 and TRBJ1-1; possibly TRBD1 for D (5 bases). The CDR3 sequence is 15 residues long. Germline values: CDR1 SGHRS, CDR2 YFSETQ. Trimming left V 0 bases short and J 5 bases short, with 14 bases between. CDR3 loop: CASSLVGGKSTEAFF. The DNA for the CDR3 is TGCGCCAGCAGCTTGGTTGGGGGGAAGTCGACTGAAGCTTTCTTT. Full variable domain (remainder filled in from reference TRBV5-1 and TRBJ1-1): KAGVTQTPRYLIKTRGQQVTLSCSPISGHRSVSWYQQTPGQGLQFLFEYFSETQRNKGNFPGRFSGRQFSNSRSEMNVSTLELGDSALYLCASSLVGGKSTEAFFGQGTRLTVV.

V and J are TRBV6-5 and TRBJ1-5; no clear D gene. There are 14 residues in the CDR3. CDR1 and CDR2 (germline): MNHEY, SVGAGI. The V end lost 8 bases, the J end lost 0 bases, and 11 bases lay between the germline ends. CDR3 in DNA: TGTGCCAGCCAAAGTGCAGATAGCAATCAGCCCCAGCATTTT. This encodes CASQSADSNQPQHF.

The J gene is TRBJ2-1, the V gene TRBV9, with D perhaps matching TRBD2 (6 bases). Trimming removed 4 bases from V and 9 bases from J, with 20 bases in between. Looked up from germline, CDR1 is SGDLS and CDR2 is YYNGEE. The CDR3 covers 15 residues. In DNA form, the CDR3 reads TGTGCCAGCAGCTTCGGGACTCCAGAGAACGGTGAGCAGTTCTTC. Residues: CASSFGTPENGEQFF.

The chain combines TRBV7-3 with TRBJ2-1, with D tentatively TRBD2 (6 bases). The CDR3 is made up of 13 amino acids. The germline V and J ends were trimmed by 5 bases and 9 bases, with 14 bases remaining between them. The germline CDR1 and CDR2 sequences are SGHTA and FQGTGA. The CDR3 DNA reads TGTGCCAGCAGCACCCAGGAGGGGACTGAGCAGTTCTTC. Its protein product is CASSTQEGTEQFF.

The rearrangement links TRBV23-1 to TRBJ2-7; D is unresolved. TRBV23-1 is noted as an ORF with a role that remains uncertain. The CDR3 sequence is 10 residues long. Trimming removed 8 bases from V and 0 bases from J, with 2 bases in between. The CDR3 spells CASLSYEQYF. DNA of the CDR3: TGCGCCAGCCTCTCCTACGAGCAGTACTTC.

V usage is TRBV7-2 and J usage is TRBJ2-1; 10 bases are a match to TRBD2. Germline assignment: CDR1 SGHTA and CDR2 FQGNSA. V lost 1 base, J lost 4 bases, and 7 bases stayed unmatched. This CDR3 comprises 17 residues. This CDR3 reads CASSLEVAGGPYNEQFF. CDR3 sequence (DNA): TGTGCCAGCAGCTTAGAGGTAGCGGGAGGCCCTTACAATGAGCAGTTCTTC. Complete variable domain (other parts from reference TRBV7-2 and TRBJ2-1): GAGVSQSPSNKVTEKGKDVELRCDPISGHTALYWYRQSLGQGLEFLIYFQGNSAPDKSGLPSDRFSAERTGGSVSTLTIQRTQQEDSAVYLCASSLEVAGGPYNEQFFGPGTRLTVL.

The rearrangement uses TRBV24-1 and TRBJ2-3; 7 nucleotides line up with TRBD1. V shed 0 bases and J 0 bases; nucleotides not matched to a gene: 8. CDR3 size: 18 residues. The germline gives CDR1 KGHDR, CDR2 SFDVKD. This CDR3 is CATSDLRGQGISTDTQYF. The CDR3, as DNA: TGTGCCACCAGTGATTTGAGGGGGCAGGGAATTAGCACAGATACGCAGTATTTT.

The chain links TRBV23-1 to TRBJ1-1; 7 nucleotides agree with TRBD1. TRBV23-1 is recorded as an ORF, its role being uncertain. Losses at the gene ends were 5 bases for V and 4 bases for J; bases not matched to a gene: 7. CDR3 length: 14 residues. In DNA, the CDR3 is TGCGCCAGCAGTTGCGACAGGGAGGTCACTGAAGCTTTCTTT. Protein: CASSCDREVTEAFF.

This sequence joins TRBV5-4 and TRBJ2-3; 9 nucleotides match TRBD2. From germline, CDR1 is SGHNT and CDR2 YYREEE (reference sequence). V lost 4 bases, J lost 3 bases, and 9 bases stayed unmatched. The CDR3 consists of 16 residues. CDR3 sequence: CASSVPAGGKTDTQYF. The CDR3 DNA reads as TGTGCCAGCAGCGTACCAGCGGGAGGCAAGACAGATACGCAGTATTTT.

This clone is a singleton in its sample. The chain combines TRBV4-2 with TRBJ1-1; D is perhaps TRBD1 (6 bases). Per the germline V gene, CDR1 is LGHNA and CDR2 is YNFKEQ. Trimming removed 0 bases at V and 11 bases at J, with 19 bases between. The length of the CDR3 is 15 residues. Here the CDR3 reads CASSQDSLQGGGAFF. The DNA of the CDR3 is TGTGCCAGCAGCCAAGACTCCCTACAGGGCGGGGGGGCTTTCTTT.

The V and J genes are TRBV6-2 or TRBV6-3 and TRBJ1-1, with 7 bases matching TRBD1. There are 13 residues in the CDR3. Germline assignment: CDR1 MNHEY and CDR2 SVGEGT. After removal of 6 bases from V and 7 bases from J, the junction contained 8 bases not matched to a gene. The DNA for the CDR3 is TGTGCCAGCAGCCCGACAGGGTGGGATGAAGCTTTCTTT. Encoded protein: CASSPTGWDEAFF.

The chain has TRBV30 and TRBJ2-1, with TRBD2 identical over 10 bases. Per germline, CDR1 GTSNPN and CDR2 SVGIG (reference sequence). The CDR3 is 16 residues long. The trim removed 3 bases at V and 9 bases at J, leaving 14 bases unmatched. The chain's CDR3 is CAWSPRLAGMGGEQFF. CDR3 nucleotide sequence: TGTGCCTGGAGCCCTAGACTAGCGGGTATGGGGGGTGAGCAGTTCTTC.

The chain is built from TRBV27 and TRBJ2-5, with D possibly TRBD1 on 6 matching bases. The CDR3 covers 15 residues. Per the germline V gene, CDR1 is MNHEY and CDR2 is SMNVEV (reference sequence). V gave up 4 bases and J gave up 5 bases, with 17 bases separating them. Written as DNA, the CDR3 is TGTGCCAGCAGTTCGCCCCGGGTCCAGGGGGAGACCCAGTACTTC. Residues: CASSSPRVQGETQYF.

The CDR3 DNA reads as TGCGCCAGCAGCTTGCCGGGGGCTAGCGGGAGCAATGAGCAGTTCTTC. Translated: CASSLPGASGSNEQFF. V and J are TRBV5-1 and TRBJ2-1, with 10 bases that match TRBD2. CDR1 and CDR2 (germline): SGHRS, YFSETQ. The CDR3 length is 16 residues. V gave up 1 base and J gave up 6 bases; unmatched junction bases: 7.

The chain is built from TRBV19 and TRBJ1-6; 10 bases map to TRBD1. Trimming removed 4 bases from V and 7 bases from J; junction bases left unmatched: 10. This CDR3 is 17 amino acids long. Germline assignment: CDR1 LNHDA and CDR2 SQIVND (reference sequence). The CDR3 nucleotides read TGTGCCAGTAGTACCGGAGGGACAGGGGTGGGGAATTCACCCCTCCACTTT. Translated: CASSTGGTGVGNSPLHF.

This clone was detected ten times or more. This rearrangement joins TRBV7-2 to TRBJ2-5, with D tentatively TRBD2 (5 bases). V lost 5 bases and J 2 bases, leaving 12 bases between the germline ends. The CDR3 has 14 residues. Germline V gives CDR1 SGHTA, CDR2 FQGNSA. The CDR3 DNA sequence: TGTGCCAGCAGCGTACAAGGAGGACAAGAGACCCAGTACTTC. Translating it yields CASSVQGGQETQYF.

V is TRBV19 and J is TRBJ2-7; D unresolved. CDR1 and CDR2 from the germline V gene are LNHDA and SQIVND (reference sequence). The CDR3 sequence is 13 residues long. Trimming cost V 3 bases and J 6 bases, with 12 bases left between them. The CDR3: CASSMGPFSEQYF. The CDR3 nucleotides are TGTGCCAGTAGTATGGGCCCCTTTTCCGAGCAGTACTTC. Complete variable domain (other parts from reference TRBV19 and TRBJ2-7): DGGITQSPKYLFRKEGQNVTLSCEQNLNHDAMYWYRQDPGQGLRLIYYSQIVNDFQKGDIAEGYSVSREKKESFPLTVTSAQKNPTAFYLCASSMGPFSEQYFGPGTRLTVT.

This clone came up once. This chain links TRBV3-1 (or the pseudogene TRBV3-2) with TRBJ1-4; unclear D gene. The CDR3 is made up of 16 amino acids. Germline V gene lookup returns CDR1 LGHDT and CDR2 YNNKEL (reference sequence). V lost 2 bases and J 8 bases, leaving 18 bases between the germline ends. This chain's CDR3 is CASSQNFSPSGEKLFF. In nucleotides, the CDR3 is TGTGCCAGCAGCCAAAACTTTTCGCCCTCCGGGGAAAAACTGTTTTTT.

V gene TRBV2 combines with J gene TRBJ2-1; 10 positions match TRBD1. V dropped 5 bases and J dropped 2; count of bases not matched to a gene: 12. Germline V CDR1 and CDR2: SNHLY, FYNNEI. The CDR3 covers 18 residues. The CDR3 nucleotides are TGTGCCAGCAGTTACCCCCCGACCGGGACAGGGGCCTACAATGAGCAGTTCTTC. Residues: CASSYPPTGTGAYNEQFF.

J is TRBJ1-3 and V is TRBV10-2; D gene uncertain. The ends were cut back, 5 bases at V and 1 base at J, with 6 bases in the middle. In germline, CDR1 is WSHSY, CDR2 SAAADI. This CDR3 region has 13 residues. CDR3 protein: CASSSVSGNTIYF. The CDR3 DNA reads as TGCGCCAGCAGTTCAGTGTCTGGAAACACCATATATTTT.

The chain combines TRBV19 with TRBJ1-2, with D possibly TRBD1 on 6 matching bases. V lost 9 bases, J lost 2 bases, and 13 bases lay in between. The germline gives CDR1 LNHDA, CDR2 SQIVND (reference sequence). The CDR3 totals 13 residues. The CDR3: CASSSGTNYGYTF. The CDR3 DNA follows: TGTGCCAGCTCATCCGGGACAAACTATGGCTACACCTTC.

The chain recombines TRBV12-1 with TRBJ1-4; TRBD1 was called by the table and not checked on the DNA. TRBV12-1 is a documented pseudogene. This CDR3 has 14 amino acids. The CDR3 nucleotides read TGTGCCAGCAGCTTGGGACAGGTCGGAGAAAAACTGTTTTTT. The encoded protein is CASSLGQVGEKLFF.

J is TRBJ1-4 and V is TRBV7-2, with a possible D match to TRBD1 (6 bases). The CDR3 covers 15 residues. Germline assignment: CDR1 SGHTA and CDR2 FQGNSA. The V and J ends lost 6 bases and 5 bases respectively, with 16 bases between them. The CDR3 sequence is CASSPNGQWNEKLFF. The CDR3, as DNA: TGTGCCAGCAGTCCCAATGGACAGTGGAATGAAAAACTGTTTTTT.